This TCR beta chain appears in the sequencing data of a study of yellow fever vaccine responses in identical twins. Comment on this clonotype: The antigen is unknown.

One entry per CDR3 protein, called by TCRdb with MiXCR from the RT-PCR reads. The repertoire includes about 1,400 distinct CDR3 sequences, less than 90% of them detected once, and roughly 6.3% sits in the top ten. Study findings and constraints: The authors reported partly convergent, partly personalized vaccine responses in identical twins.

The V end was cut by 0 bases, the J end by 3 bases, with 6 bases between. Germline CDR1 and CDR2: SGHAT and FQNNGV. The CDR3 has 14 residues. The sequencing used T cells from blood (PBMCs), unsorted or a sorted subset (not recorded which), collected before or after yellow fever vaccination (not recorded which). J is TRBJ2-1 and V is TRBV11-2, with D possibly being TRBD1 or TRBD2 (5 bases each). The TCR comes from a woman between 18 and 29 years old who received the yellow fever vaccine. As DNA, the CDR3 is TGTGCCAGCAGCTTAGAGGGGGACTACAATGAGCAGTTCTTC. It is translated as CASSLEGDYNEQFF.